The entry below gives a single T cell receptor (beta chain) sequence along with its context. This sample was included in a study of blood T cell repertoires in COVID-19. Study information: Researchers got acute and convalescent COVID-19 samples from the United States, Italy and Spain. PBMCs, B-cell-depleted T cells, or T cells provided the cDNA or gDNA that made up the material.

How the authors handled the data: Estimation of nucleated cell counts was performed using reference gene primer amplification. This table comes from immunoSEQ multiplex PCR, and its TCRdb copy is limited to in-frame clones, with some not included. V, J and clone size were drawn from that table, and D and trimming were deduced from the DNA. In the table there are some 400,000 clones, around 84% of which are singletons. This CDR3 contains 17 residues. The germline V gene has CDR1 GTSNPN and CDR2 SVGIG (reference sequence). V was shortened by 2 bases and J by 4 bases, with 23 bases between the two germline ends.

Sequencing input: peripheral blood. The TCR comes from a human donor in a cohort sampled during active COVID-19. V and J are TRBV30 and TRBJ1-2; TRBD1 is a possible D gene (5 bases). The CDR3 coding sequence is TGTGCCTGGAGTTCTCTGGGCCTGGGGCAGAACGCCTATGGCTACACCTTC. The encoded protein is CAWSSLGLGQNAYGYTF.